The rows below give T cell receptor beta chains drawn from one sample of a study of blood T cell repertoires in COVID-19. Repertoires were generated with immunoSEQ multiplex PCR, while TCRdb's copy carries only in-frame clones and drops some. The sample consists of 130,000 to 150,000 clones, approximately 87% of them appearing once. Sample: PBMCs or T cells enriched from blood (not recorded which). The origin of the receptors is a woman younger than 45 with acute COVID-19. The CDR3 runs from the conserved cysteine through the conserved F or W. Fields, in order: clone size, V gene, J gene, D gene, CDR3 DNA, CDR3 protein. The D gene is left open where the match is weak. Expanded clones are given a class, and other clones once, few, many or no size at all.

>.|TRBV6-5|TRBJ2-7|TRBD1
TGTGCCAGCAGTTACTCGTTGACAGGGCCCTACGAGCAGTACTTC
CASSYSLTGPYEQYF
>.|TRBV28|TRBJ2-5|.
TGTGCCAGCAGTTTCCGGGAGACCCAGTACTTC
CASSFRETQYF
>.|TRBV6-4|TRBJ1-2|.
TGTGCCAGCAGTGACAGGGGGAATGGTGGCTACACCTTC
CASSDRGNGGYTF
>.|TRBV7-9|TRBJ1-1|TRBD1
TGTGCCAGCAGCTTACGCACAGGGGGATACATGAACACTGAAGCTTTCTTT
CASSLRTGGYMNTEAFF
>.|TRBV7-9|TRBJ1-1|.
TGTGCCAGCAGCTTAGGACTGATGAACACTGAAGCTTTCTTT
CASSLGLMNTEAFF
>.|TRBV21-1|TRBJ2-1|.
TGTGCCAGCAGCTCCAGGAGGCTTTCCTACAATGAGCAGTTCTTC
CASSSRRLSYNEQFF
>.|TRBV5-1|TRBJ1-2|.
TGCGCCAGCAGATCCGGACGGGGAAGGGAACATGGCTACACCTTC
CASRSGRGREHGYTF
>.|TRBV25-1|TRBJ1-4|.
TGTGCCAGCAGTGAAGAGGGTGGGACTAATGAAAAACTGTTTTTT
CASSEEGGTNEKLFF
>.|TRBV7-2|TRBJ1-2|.
TGTGCCAGCAGCTTAGACGGGGATAGCTATGGCTACACCTTC
CASSLDGDSYGYTF
>.|TRBV5-1|TRBJ2-3|TRBD1
TGCGCCAGCAGCTTCGGACAGGGGAGCACAGATACGCAGTATTTT
CASSFGQGSTDTQYF
>.|TRBV28|TRBJ1-6|.
TGTGCCAGCAGTTTCCCAAAGTCAGGGGCGCGTTCACCCCTCCACTTT
CASSFPKSGARSPLHF
>.|TRBV20-1|TRBJ2-1|.
TGCAGTGCTAGTTGGTGGGAGTCGTTCGATGAGCAGTTCTTC
CSASWWESFDEQFF
>.|TRBV4-2|TRBJ2-1|TRBD2
TGTGCCAGCAGCCAATTCCCTAGCGGGAGTGTCGCCTACAATGAGCAGTTCTTC
CASSQFPSGSVAYNEQFF
>.|TRBV2|TRBJ1-2|.
TGTGCCAGCAGTGAAGGGCTGGGGCAAGGCTACACCTTC
CASSEGLGQGYTF
>.|TRBV27|TRBJ2-1|.
TGTGCCAGCAGTACTACCCATAGCGGTCATAGCTCCTACAATGAGCAGTTCTTC
CASSTTHSGHSSYNEQFF
>.|TRBV2|TRBJ1-3|.
TGTGCCAGCAGGACGGCACAGGGAGACACCATATATTTT
CASRTAQGDTIYF
>.|TRBV18|TRBJ1-4|TRBD1
TGTGCCAGCTCAAAGGGACAGTATGCAACTAATGAAAAACTGTTTTTT
CASSKGQYATNEKLFF
>.|TRBV24-1|TRBJ1-3|TRBD1
TGTGCCACCTCTGGACTGACAGGGCTCACTGGAAACACCATATATTTT
CATSGLTGLTGNTIYF
>.|TRBV7-7|TRBJ2-3|TRBD2
TGTGCTAGCAGCTTACTAGCGGGAGTGGGGGATACGCAGTATTTT
CASSLLAGVGDTQYF
>.|TRBV9|TRBJ2-5|.
TGTGCCAGCAGCCCCCGGGACTTCTTGGAGACCCAGTACTTC
CASSPRDFLETQYF
>.|TRBV2|TRBJ1-1|.
TGTGCCAGGGGACTCCAGAACACTGAAGCTTTCTTT
CARGLQNTEAFF
>.|TRBV19|TRBJ2-7|TRBD1
TGTGCCAGTAGTTCCCGCTTCACAGGGGTTGGAACCTACGAGCAGTACTTC
CASSSRFTGVGTYEQYF
>few|TRBV28|TRBJ1-1|.
TGTGCCAGCAGCCGGGGAGAAGCTTTCTTT
CASSRGEAFF
>.|TRBV4-3|TRBJ2-3|.
TGCGCCAGCAGCCAAGGCGGGCCGAGCACAGATACGCAGTATTTT
CASSQGGPSTDTQYF
>.|TRBV19|TRBJ2-1|TRBD2
TGTGCCAGTAGTATAGTTGGGACTAGTTCCTACAATGAGCAGTTCTTC
CASSIVGTSSYNEQFF
>once|TRBV25-1|TRBJ2-2|.
TGTGCCAGCAGTGGGCGGGCCGGGACCGGGGAGCTGTTTTTT
CASSGRAGTGELFF
>.|TRBV7-8|TRBJ1-1|TRBD1
TGTGCCAGCAGCTTAGGGGCACAGGGGTCGAACACTGAAGCTTTCTTT
CASSLGAQGSNTEAFF
>.|TRBV29-1|TRBJ2-3|TRBD1
TGCAGCATGGGACAGGGAGGAGCAGATACGCAGTATTTT
CSMGQGGADTQYF
>.|TRBV15|TRBJ2-7|TRBD2
TGTGCCACCAGCTACCGCATCGGACTAGCGGGAGCGGGCGAGCAGTACTTC
CATSYRIGLAGAGEQYF
>.|TRBV5-4|TRBJ2-3|TRBD2
TGTGCCAGCAGCCTCGGGACTAGCGGGAGCCCTGGTGGTACGCAGTATTTT
CASSLGTSGSPGGTQYF
>.|TRBV28|TRBJ2-7|.
TGTGCCAGCAGAAGCCCGGGACACCTTTCCTACGAGCAGTACTTC
CASRSPGHLSYEQYF
>.|TRBV7-2|TRBJ2-7|TRBD1
TGTGCCAGCAGCTTAGGGACAGGTCCCCTCAACTTC
CASSLGTGPLNF
>once|TRBV12-3/TRBV12-4|TRBJ1-1|.
TGTGCCAGCAGTACCAGGGCCCTCACTGAAGCTTTCTTT
CASSTRALTEAFF
>.|TRBV28|TRBJ1-2|.
TGTGCCAGCAGTTATTCACCGACAGCCGCTGGTGGCTACACCTTC
CASSYSPTAAGGYTF
>.|TRBV6-2/TRBV6-3|TRBJ1-2|.
TGTGCCAGCAGTTACCGCGAAGATGGCTACACCTTC
CASSYREDGYTF
>.|TRBV6-4|TRBJ2-1|TRBD2
TGTGCCAGCAGTGCGGATGGGACTAGCGGGAGCCATGAGCAGTTCTTC
CASSADGTSGSHEQFF
>.|TRBV9|TRBJ1-4|.
TGTGCCAGCAGCGCAGGGGTAACTAATGAAAAACTGTTTTTT
CASSAGVTNEKLFF
>.|TRBV10-3|TRBJ2-1|TRBD2
TGTGCCATCAGTGAATCTAGCGGGAGGCCCTACAATGAGCAGTTCTTC
CAISESSGRPYNEQFF
>.|TRBV5-1|TRBJ2-5|.
TGCGCCAGCAGGGACAGCCAAGAGACCCAGTACTTC
CASRDSQETQYF
>.|TRBV10-3|TRBJ2-1|.
TGTGCCATCAGCGAGACTATTCCCTCCTACAATGAGCAGTTCTTC
CAISETIPSYNEQFF
>.|TRBV19|TRBJ1-5|.
TGTGCCAGTAGTATAGAGGGTGGGCTTGGCAATCAGCCCCAGCATTTT
CASSIEGGLGNQPQHF
>.|TRBV19|TRBJ2-1|TRBD1
TGTGCCAGTAGATCCGGGACAGTCGTCTCCTACAATGAGCAGTTCTTC
CASRSGTVVSYNEQFF
>.|TRBV14|TRBJ1-2|.
TGTGCCAGCAGCCAATCCAGCTATGGCTACACCTTC
CASSQSSYGYTF
>.|TRBV9|TRBJ2-6|TRBD1
TGTGCCAGCAGCTCCAACCCGGGACAGCAAACTGGGGCCAACGTCCTGACTTTC
CASSSNPGQQTGANVLTF
>once|TRBV5-6|TRBJ2-7|TRBD1
TGTGCCAGCAGCGGATCGGACAGGGAGCAGTACTTC
CASSGSDREQYF
>.|TRBV27|TRBJ1-2|.
TGTGCCAGCACCTTCTCCTACCAGGCGGGTTTTTATGGCTACACCTTC
CASTFSYQAGFYGYTF
>.|TRBV5-4|TRBJ2-7|TRBD2
TGTGCCAGCAGCCTGGGACTAGCGGGTGCCTACGAGCAGTACTTC
CASSLGLAGAYEQYF
>few|TRBV12-5|TRBJ2-7|.
TGTGCTAGTGGTTCCTCTTTCTACGAGCAGTACTTC
CASGSSFYEQYF